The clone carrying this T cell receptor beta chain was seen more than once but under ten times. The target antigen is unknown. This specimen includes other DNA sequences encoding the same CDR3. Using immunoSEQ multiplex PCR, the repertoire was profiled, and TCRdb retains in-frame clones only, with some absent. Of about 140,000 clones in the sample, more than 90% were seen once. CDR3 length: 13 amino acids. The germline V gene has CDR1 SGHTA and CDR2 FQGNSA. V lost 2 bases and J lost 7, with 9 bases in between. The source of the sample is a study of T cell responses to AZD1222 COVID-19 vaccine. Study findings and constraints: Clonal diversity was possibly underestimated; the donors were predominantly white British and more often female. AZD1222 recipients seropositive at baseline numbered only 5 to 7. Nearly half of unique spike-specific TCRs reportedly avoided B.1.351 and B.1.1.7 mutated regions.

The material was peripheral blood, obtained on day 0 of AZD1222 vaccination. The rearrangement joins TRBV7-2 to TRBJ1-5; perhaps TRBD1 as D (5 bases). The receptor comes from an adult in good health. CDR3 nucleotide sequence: TGTGCCAGCAGCTTACGGGGGTCCCAGCCCCAGCATTTT. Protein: CASSLRGSQPQHF.